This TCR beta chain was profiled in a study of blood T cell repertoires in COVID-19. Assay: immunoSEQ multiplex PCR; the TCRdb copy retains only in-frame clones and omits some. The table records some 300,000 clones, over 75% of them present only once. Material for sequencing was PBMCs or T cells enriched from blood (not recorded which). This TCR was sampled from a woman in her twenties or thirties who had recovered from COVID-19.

The CDR3 is CASSPYGDSYEQYF. CDR3 coding DNA: TGTGCCAGCAGTCCCTACGGGGATTCCTACGAGCAGTACTTC. V usage is TRBV6-5 and J usage is TRBJ2-7; possible D gene TRBD2, 5 bases. The germline CDR1 and CDR2 sequences are MNHEY and SVGAGI. V was shortened by 5 bases and J by 1 base, with 12 bases between the two germline ends. The CDR3 sequence is 14 residues long.